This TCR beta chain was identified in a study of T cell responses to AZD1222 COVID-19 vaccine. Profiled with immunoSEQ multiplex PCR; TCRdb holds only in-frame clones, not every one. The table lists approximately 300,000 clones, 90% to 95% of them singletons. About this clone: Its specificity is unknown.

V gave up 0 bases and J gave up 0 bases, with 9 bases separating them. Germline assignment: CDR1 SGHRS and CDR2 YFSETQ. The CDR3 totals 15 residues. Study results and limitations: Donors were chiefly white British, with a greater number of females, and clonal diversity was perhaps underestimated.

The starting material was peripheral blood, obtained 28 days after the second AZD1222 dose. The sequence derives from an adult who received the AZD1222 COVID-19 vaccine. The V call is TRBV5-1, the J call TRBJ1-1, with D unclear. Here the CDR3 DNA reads TGCGCCAGCAGCTTGGTTCCGGGGATGAACACTGAAGCTTTCTTT. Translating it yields CASSLVPGMNTEAFF. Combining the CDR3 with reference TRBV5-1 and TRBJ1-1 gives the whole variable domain KAGVTQTPRYLIKTRGQQVTLSCSPISGHRSVSWYQQTPGQGLQFLFEYFSETQRNKGNFPGRFSGRQFSNSRSEMNVSTLELGDSALYLCASSLVPGMNTEAFFGQGTRLTVV.